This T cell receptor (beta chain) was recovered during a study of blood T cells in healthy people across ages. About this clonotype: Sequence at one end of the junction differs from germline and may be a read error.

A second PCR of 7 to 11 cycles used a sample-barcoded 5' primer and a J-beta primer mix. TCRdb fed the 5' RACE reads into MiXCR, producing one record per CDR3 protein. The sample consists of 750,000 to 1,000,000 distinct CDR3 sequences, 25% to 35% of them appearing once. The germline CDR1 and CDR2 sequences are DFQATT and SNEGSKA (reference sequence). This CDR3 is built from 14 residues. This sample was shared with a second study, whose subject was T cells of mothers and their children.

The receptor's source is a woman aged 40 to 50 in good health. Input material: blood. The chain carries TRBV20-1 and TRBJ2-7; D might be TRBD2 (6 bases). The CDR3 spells CSTSPIGTTYEQYF. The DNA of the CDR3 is TGCAGTACTAGCCCGATAGGAACTACCTACGAGCAGTACTTC.